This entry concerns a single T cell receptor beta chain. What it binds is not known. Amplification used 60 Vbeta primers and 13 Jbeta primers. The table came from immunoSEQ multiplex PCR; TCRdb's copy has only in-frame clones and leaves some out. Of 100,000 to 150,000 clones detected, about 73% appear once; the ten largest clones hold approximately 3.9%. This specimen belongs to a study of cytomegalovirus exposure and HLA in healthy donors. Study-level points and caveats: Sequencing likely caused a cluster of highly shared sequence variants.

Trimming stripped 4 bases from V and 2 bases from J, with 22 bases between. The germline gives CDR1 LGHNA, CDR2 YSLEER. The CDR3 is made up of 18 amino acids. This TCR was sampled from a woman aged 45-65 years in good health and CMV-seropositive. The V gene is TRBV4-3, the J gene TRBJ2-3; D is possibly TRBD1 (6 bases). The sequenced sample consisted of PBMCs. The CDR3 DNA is TGCGCCAGCAGCCCCGGTAGGTCACAGGGCAGTCACACAGATACGCAGTATTTT. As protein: CASSPGRSQGSHTDTQYF.